The present entry profiles one T cell receptor (beta chain) with its context. This sample was included in a study of blood T cell repertoires in COVID-19. Study context: PBMCs, B-cell-depleted T cells, or T cells provided the cDNA or gDNA that made up the material.

Assay used: immunoSEQ multiplex PCR; TCRdb lists only in-frame clones, some missing. The sample records around 250,000 clones, 91% being singletons. V was pared by 4 bases and J by 4 bases, with 18 bases between. Looked up from germline, CDR1 is SGHRS and CDR2 is YFSETQ. The CDR3 is made up of 15 amino acids. The sequencing sample was made of PBMCs or T cells enriched from blood (not recorded which). The genes are TRBV5-1 and TRBJ2-7; TRBD1 might be the D (6 bases). This TCR was sampled from a human donor in a cohort exposed to, infected with or recovered from COVID-19 (not recorded which). The donor label of this sample is uncertain. The CDR3 DNA follows: TGCGCCAGCAGCCCCGGGACATACGGCTCGTACGAGCAGTACTTC. Protein product: CASSPGTYGSYEQYF.